This T cell receptor (beta chain) stems from a study of blood T cell repertoires in COVID-19 (dated by TCRdb to 2020 to 2021). Notes on the research overall: Samples covering the acute and convalescent phases of COVID-19 were provided by collaborators in the United States, Italy and Spain. The material from the prospective study consisted of cDNA or gDNA derived from T cells, B-cell-depleted T cells, or PBMCs. Deeply sampled blood TCRbeta repertoires from subjects exposed to, actively infected with, or recovered from COVID-19 were included in the dataset. A freely available public database, intended as a resource for researchers studying the immune response to SARS-CoV-2, is where the repertoires were released. Samples came from the ongoing ImmuneRACE study (first 160 participants) plus 1,254 subjects from 6 global collaborators. The sample metadata nearly always contained a de-identified subject ID, COVID-19 status, age in years and sex. Where available, HLA class I and class II types were obtained from metadata supplied by the sample provider rather than from assay-based typing.

Overall results and qualifications from the work: The quantity of clinical and demographic metadata differed by source and by participant and was supplied without curation.

Participants in the prospective study were aged 18 to 89 years, lived in under 30 United States geographic areas, and enrolled through a virtual design. In the prospective study, cohorts were assigned on the basis of participant-reported clinical history obtained from a screening survey and a study questionnaire. Each participant in the prospective study had whole blood, serum and a nasopharyngeal or oropharyngeal swab collected by mobile phlebotomists. Additional blood draws and questionnaires over an approximately 2-month period could optionally be provided by prospective study participants. Blood samples from the prospective study were shipped frozen or at room temperature prior to DNA extraction. CDR1 and CDR2, looked up from the germline V gene, are SGHVS and FNYEAQ. Trimmed from V: 3 bases; trimmed from J: 2 bases; junction bases lacking a gene match: 2. The CDR3, cysteine through phenylalanine, is 16 amino acids long. Just the 48-base CDR3 DNA is kept, in frame starting at base 1.

TCRbeta CDR3 regions were amplified from genomic DNA by means of the immunoSEQ Assay, a bias-controlled multiplex PCR. The source study handled its data this way. The number of nucleated cells in each sample was estimated by amplification of reference gene primers within the assay. Sequence reads were collapsed and filtered to measure the absolute abundance of every unique TCRbeta CDR3 rearrangement. For each sample, productive Simpson clonality was calculated as the square root of Simpson's diversity index across productive rearrangements. Sourced from immuneACCESS, this table was stored by TCRdb with only in-frame sequences that have V and J called. A share of the clones is absent; for the studies checked, an unresolved V gene accounts for under half, and the remainder has no known explanation. The V and J calls and clone size were taken over from that table, and D and trimming were inferred from the DNA. Within this sample are 270,000 or so clones, with more than 75% of them counted one time only. Approximately 2.5% of the sample is taken by the ten largest.

A word on this clone: The clone's antigen remains unknown. No qualities accompany the bases; no much larger clone lies one base away.

This chain joins TRBV7-6 to TRBJ2-2; 11 junctional bases match TRBD1. The material sequenced was PBMCs or T cells enriched from blood (not recorded which). The sequence was collected from a middle-aged woman with acute COVID-19. The nucleotide sequence is TGTGCCAGCAGCTTTGGACAGGGGGCTAACACCGGGGAGCTGTTTTTT. This yields the protein CASSFGQGANTGELFF.